This record looks at one T cell receptor (beta chain) sequence and its context. Its antigen remains unknown. Germline V lookup: CDR1 SNHLY, CDR2 FYNNEI. The CDR3 is made up of 15 amino acids. The V gene end was trimmed by 5 bases and the J gene end by 7 bases; junction bases not matched to a gene: 6. The record originates from a study of siplizumab effects on memory and regulatory T cells. The table came from immunoSEQ multiplex PCR; TCRdb's copy has only in-frame clones and leaves some out. The sample records just under 85,000 clones, roughly 86% being singletons. Study conclusions and caveats: Researchers could not give a naive or memory phenotype to roughly 75-96% of proliferating CD4+ or CD8+ clones. With siplizumab, mappable alloreactive CD4+ clones averaged approximately 69% Treg-derived, versus 25% to 30% in controls. Just a small share of alloreactive clones was traced back to unstimulated subsets.

The chain has TRBV2 and TRBJ1-6, with TRBD1 identical over 9 bases. The sample taken for sequencing was Tregs sorted from blood. The TCR sequence derives from a human donor in good health. The CDR3 is CASSYRQGDNSPLHF. The CDR3 region has the DNA TGTGCCAGCAGTTATAGACAGGGGGACAATTCACCCCTCCACTTT.